The 32 T cell receptor beta chains in this list originate from one sample, sequenced in a study of T-cell memory formation after mild COVID-19. Each CDR3 protein gets one entry after TCRdb re-called the 5' RACE reads with MiXCR. The data contain more than 250,000 distinct CDR3 sequences, roughly 15% of them singletons. Material: PBMCs or a T cell subset sorted from them (not recorded which). The receptors originated from a young man who had mild COVID-19 (a few samples of this study predate the infection). Cell type and time point are not known.

This clonotype has just a few counts. This chain uses TRBV5-4 with TRBJ1-2; D is perhaps TRBD1 (5 bases). The CDR3 sequence is 14 residues long. Deletions cut 0 bases from V and 8 bases from J, with 14 bases between. CDR1 is SGHNT and CDR2 is YYREEE in the germline V gene (reference sequence). DNA for the CDR3: TGTGCCAGCAGCTTGGGGGGCGAAGGGCAGGGCTACACCTTC. Its translation: CASSLGGEGQGYTF.

The chain uses TRBV4-2 and TRBJ1-2; no firm D call. In germline, CDR1 is LGHNA, CDR2 YNFKEQ. The CDR3 consists of 15 residues. Between the trimmed V and J ends, which lost 0 bases and 3 bases, there was a span of 11 bases. Written as DNA, the CDR3 is TGTGCCAGCAGCCAAGATCGGGCAAAGGACTATGGCTACACCTTC. The encoded protein is CASSQDRAKDYGYTF.

This clonotype occurred a few times. The chain has TRBV6-5 and TRBJ1-6; 9 bases are a match to TRBD1. J gave up 9 bases and V 6 bases, and 6 bases lay outside the gene matches. The CDR3 covers 14 residues. CDR1 MNHEY and CDR2 SVGAGI come from the germline V gene. CDR3 DNA: TGTGCCAGCAGCGAACAGGGGGCGGGTTCACCCCTCCACTTT. As protein: CASSEQGAGSPLHF.

This clonotype was counted ten times or more. The chain joins TRBV12-3 or TRBV12-4 to TRBJ1-2; D is undetermined. This CDR3 has 12 amino acids. V lost 6 bases, J lost 4 bases, and 9 bases lay in between. In nucleotides, the CDR3 is TGTGCCAGCAGCCCAGGAAGCTATGGCTACACCTTC. Translation gives CASSPGSYGYTF.

This chain links TRBV6-6 with TRBJ1-2, with D uncertain. Germline CDR1 MNHNY, CDR2 SVGAGI (reference sequence). This CDR3 region has 13 residues. V shed 0 bases and J shed 6 bases, with 8 bases lying between them. As DNA, the CDR3 is TGTGCCAGCAGTTACTCGAAGGCTGATGGCTACACCTTC. Protein sequence: CASSYSKADGYTF.

Many counts were recorded for this clonotype. V and J are TRBV3-1 and TRBJ2-3; unclear D gene. This CDR3 contains 14 residues. CDR1 and CDR2 (germline): LGHDT, YNNKEL (reference sequence). Trimming removed 4 bases at V and 3 bases at J, with 11 bases between. CDR3: CASSRLPDTDTQYF. CDR3 in DNA: TGTGCCAGCAGCCGACTCCCAGATACAGATACGCAGTATTTT.

The table lists this clonotype with a few counts. This chain's CDR3 is CASSFGDEKLFF. For the CDR3, the DNA is TGTGCCAGCAGTTTCGGGGACGAAAAACTGTTTTTT. V usage is TRBV12-3 or TRBV12-4 and J usage is TRBJ1-4; D possibly corresponds to TRBD1 (5 bases). V was pared by 3 bases and J by 8 bases, with 7 bases between. CDR3 length: 12 amino acids.

This clonotype was seen a few times. The rearrangement uses TRBV20-1 and TRBJ1-5; D remains ambiguous. Looked up from germline, CDR1 is DFQATT and CDR2 is SNEGSKA (reference sequence). The V and J ends lost 6 bases and 6 bases respectively, with 9 bases between them. This CDR3 has 11 residues. The CDR3 reads CSASPGQPQHF. The CDR3 coding sequence is TGCAGTGCCAGTCCAGGTCAGCCCCAGCATTTT.

This clonotype was picked up a small number of times. The genes are TRBV6-2 or TRBV6-3 and TRBJ2-3, with TRBD2 matching 8 bases. Germline CDR1 reads MNHEY; CDR2 reads SVGEGT. With V trimmed by 3 bases and J by 6 bases, 5 bases remained unmatched. The CDR3 consists of 14 residues. The CDR3 DNA sequence: TGTGCCAGCAGTTATCGGGGGGGTGATGATACGCAGTATTTT. It yields the protein CASSYRGGDDTQYF.

This clonotype was detected a few times. V is TRBV5-1 and J is TRBJ2-3; D is ambiguous. With 0 bases removed from V and 3 bases from J, the gap between germline ends came to 14 bases. Germline V gives CDR1 SGHRS, CDR2 YFSETQ. This CDR3 has 16 amino acids. The CDR3 DNA is TGCGCCAGCAGCTTGGGGATTACCGTACCTACAGATACGCAGTATTTT. As protein: CASSLGITVPTDTQYF. The whole variable domain, remainder taken from reference TRBV5-1 and TRBJ2-3, is KAGVTQTPRYLIKTRGQQVTLSCSPISGHRSVSWYQQTPGQGLQFLFEYFSETQRNKGNFPGRFSGRQFSNSRSEMNVSTLELGDSALYLCASSLGITVPTDTQYFGPGTRLTVL.

A few counts support this clonotype. This sequence joins TRBV7-8 and TRBJ2-2; a weak D match, TRBD2 (6 bases). Between the trimmed V and J ends, which lost 5 bases and 7 bases, there was a span of 14 bases. This CDR3 region has 14 residues. Germline V gene sequence: CDR1 SGHVS, CDR2 FQNEAQ. The CDR3 loop reads CASSKRLVNGELFF. The CDR3 nucleotides are TGTGCCAGCAGCAAAAGACTAGTTAACGGGGAGCTGTTTTTT.

The sample holds a few counts of this clonotype. The V and J genes are TRBV20-1 and TRBJ2-3; weak D call: TRBD2 (6 bases). This CDR3 has 19 residues. Trimming cost V 7 bases and J 0 bases, with 29 bases left between them. Germline V gene data show CDR1 as DFQATT and CDR2 as SNEGSKA (reference sequence). CDR3 in amino acids: CSVRRGLGWRLTSTDTQYF. CDR3 DNA sequence: TGCAGTGTGAGGCGGGGCTTGGGGTGGCGCCTAACCAGCACAGATACGCAGTATTTT.

The genes are TRBV12-3 or TRBV12-4 and TRBJ1-2; D is possibly TRBD1 (6 bases). The CDR3 has 13 residues. Trimming took 6 bases from V and 1 from J, leaving 9 bases between them. CDR3 in amino acids: CASRPDSNYGYTF. The CDR3 DNA reads as TGTGCCAGCAGGCCGGACAGTAACTATGGCTACACCTTC.

This clonotype came up many times. The gene calls are TRBV7-9 and TRBJ1-6, with TRBD1 matching over 10 bases. V shed 3 bases, J shed 8 bases, and the junction held 4 bases outside the gene matches. CDR1 and CDR2 (germline): SEHNR, FQNEAQ (reference sequence). This CDR3 spans 15 amino acids. The CDR3 sequence is CASSFTGTGDSPLHF. Here the CDR3 DNA reads TGTGCCAGCAGCTTTACCGGGACAGGGGATTCACCCCTCCACTTT.

This clonotype was counted between two and nine times. The rearrangement uses TRBV6-5 and TRBJ2-2; 8 bases line up with TRBD1. With 5 bases clipped from V and 7 bases from J, the junction kept 3 bases outside the gene matches. The CDR3 has 13 amino acids. CDR1 and CDR2 from the germline V gene are MNHEY and SVGAGI. CDR3 amino acids: CASSTGGIGELFF. The CDR3, as DNA: TGTGCCAGCAGTACAGGGGGAATCGGGGAGCTGTTTTTT.

This clonotype was detected once. The chain joins TRBV5-1 to TRBJ1-1, with a weak D call TRBD1 (5 bases). The V end was cut by 7 bases, the J end by 8 bases, with 15 bases between. Germline lookup yields CDR1 SGHRS and CDR2 YFSETQ. The CDR3 is 12 residues long. This CDR3 reads CASGREGKEAFF. The CDR3 DNA reads as TGCGCCAGCGGACGTGAGGGGAAAGAAGCTTTCTTT.

The rearrangement links TRBV5-1 to TRBJ1-6; D not resolved. Germline V lookup: CDR1 SGHRS, CDR2 YFSETQ. This CDR3 comprises 13 residues. With 0 bases removed from V and 10 bases from J, the gap between germline ends came to 8 bases. The CDR3 reads CASSLDRRSPLHF. Here the CDR3 DNA reads TGCGCCAGCAGCTTGGATCGGCGCTCACCCCTCCACTTT.

The chain is built from TRBV20-1 and TRBJ2-5, with D possibly matching TRBD2 (5 bases). In germline, CDR1 is DFQATT, CDR2 SNEGSKA (reference sequence). The V gene lost 6 bases and the J gene lost 7 bases, with 24 bases spanning the gap. The CDR3 spans 15 residues. The CDR3 region has the DNA TGCAGTGCCCGGAGAGAAGGACTGGCACATCGGACCCAGTACTTC. Translated: CSARREGLAHRTQYF.

The rearrangement joins TRBV12-3 or TRBV12-4 to TRBJ1-4, with D perhaps TRBD1 (5 bases). The length of the CDR3 is 14 residues. V was trimmed by 6 bases and J by 8 bases, leaving 16 bases between them. CDR3 sequence reads: CASSAGLGVEKLFF. The CDR3 DNA is TGTGCCAGCAGCGCAGGGTTGGGGGTGGAAAAACTGTTTTTT.

Ten or more counts support this clonotype. V usage is TRBV14 and J usage is TRBJ2-5; TRBD1 matches at 7 bases. Per germline, CDR1 SGHDN and CDR2 FVKESK. The CDR3 runs 15 residues. The ends lost 1 base at V and 2 bases at J; junction bases unmatched: 4. The CDR3 DNA reads TGTGCCAGCAGCCAAGGGATGGGACAGCAAGAGACCCAGTACTTC. It is translated as CASSQGMGQQETQYF.

As DNA, the CDR3 is TGTGCCAGCAGCCGAGAGGGACAGGGAAATCTCTACGAGCAGTACTTC. This codes for CASSREGQGNLYEQYF. This chain connects TRBV14 to TRBJ2-7; 9 bases fit TRBD1. The CDR3 contains 16 residues. Per germline, CDR1 SGHDN and CDR2 FVKESK. J gave up 3 bases and V 4 bases, and 10 bases lay outside the gene matches.

This rearrangement joins TRBV7-3 to TRBJ2-1; TRBD2 matches at 8 bases. CDR3 size: 15 residues. Germline CDR1 and CDR2: SGHTA and FQGTGA. The V gene end was trimmed by 5 bases and the J gene end by 1 base; junction bases not matched to a gene: 4. The CDR3 nucleotides are TGTGCCAGCAGCCGGGGACTAGAATCCTACAATGAGCAGTTCTTC. Translating it yields CASSRGLESYNEQFF.

The rearrangement joins TRBV14 to TRBJ2-1; D remains unclear. Germline V gene data show CDR1 as SGHDN and CDR2 as FVKESK. Deletions cut 1 base from V and 2 bases from J, with 3 bases between. The CDR3 totals 13 residues. The CDR3 nucleotides read TGTGCCAGCAGCCAAGTGGCCTACAATGAGCAGTTCTTC. This gives the protein CASSQVAYNEQFF.

The J gene is TRBJ2-7, the V gene TRBV12-3 or TRBV12-4; no clear D. This CDR3 contains 12 residues. V gave up 6 bases and J gave up 3 bases, with 9 bases separating them. The chain's CDR3 is CASSKNFYEQYF. Written as DNA, the CDR3 is TGTGCCAGCAGCAAAAATTTCTACGAGCAGTACTTC.

Regarding this clonotype: A much larger clone lies one base from this, so it may be a read error. V is TRBV7-9 and J is TRBJ2-3; D is ambiguous. There are 12 residues in the CDR3. Germline loops: CDR1 SEHNR, CDR2 FQNEAQ (reference sequence). The CDR3 DNA reads TGTACCAGCAGCTTAACCCCAGATACGCAGTATTTT. Its translation is CTSSLTPDTQYF.

This clonotype was seen a few times. The chain links TRBV6-2 or TRBV6-3 to TRBJ1-5; D is ambiguous. This CDR3 comprises 12 residues. Per germline, CDR1 MNHEY and CDR2 SVGEGT. The V and J ends lost 4 bases and 3 bases respectively, with 4 bases between them. The CDR3 coding sequence is TGTGCCAGCAGTTCAGACAATCAGCCCCAGCATTTT. As protein: CASSSDNQPQHF.

This clonotype was counted a few times. V and J are TRBV3-1 and TRBJ2-3, with D perhaps matching TRBD2 (7 bases). The V end lost 1 base, the J end lost 5 bases, and 13 bases lay between the germline ends. The germline CDR1 and CDR2 sequences are LGHDT and YNNKEL (reference sequence). There are 15 residues in the CDR3. CDR3 bases: TGTGCCAGCAGCCAAGGGGGGGGCGTAGGAGATACGCAGTATTTT. Translated: CASSQGGGVGDTQYF.

V gene TRBV7-2 combines with J gene TRBJ2-5; 9 positions match TRBD1. CDR1 is SGHTA and CDR2 is FQGNSA in the germline V gene. There are 14 residues in the CDR3. J gave up 4 bases and V 7 bases, and 7 bases lay outside the gene matches. This CDR3 reads CASTPDRGGETQYF. The CDR3 nucleotides are TGTGCCAGCACCCCGGACAGGGGAGGAGAGACCCAGTACTTC. Full variable domain (remainder filled in from reference TRBV7-2 and TRBJ2-5): GAGVSQSPSNKVTEKGKDVELRCDPISGHTALYWYRQSLGQGLEFLIYFQGNSAPDKSGLPSDRFSAERTGGSVSTLTIQRTQQEDSAVYLCASTPDRGGETQYFGPGTRLLVL.

V usage is TRBV29-1 and J usage is TRBJ1-1, with a weak D call TRBD1 (6 bases). The CDR3 loop spans 14 amino acids. The germline gives CDR1 SQVTM, CDR2 ANQGSEA. The V end was cut by 5 bases, the J end by 5 bases, with 18 bases between. The CDR3 bases are TGCAGCGTTCGGGACACCCCTCTTTATACTGAAGCTTTCTTT. Amino acids: CSVRDTPLYTEAFF.

The table lists this clonotype with a few counts. The chain employs TRBV5-5 and TRBJ2-3; 11 nucleotides align to TRBD2. J was trimmed by 6 bases and V by 0 bases; bases with no gene match: 6. The V gene's germline CDR1 is SGHKS and CDR2 YYEKEE (reference sequence). The CDR3 runs 16 residues. The DNA for the CDR3 is TGTGCCAGCAGCTTGGGTCCCGCTAGCGGGGGGGATACGCAGTATTTT. As protein: CASSLGPASGGDTQYF.

Notes on this clonotype: The junction and the germline gene differ at one end; a read error may be behind it. The genes are TRBV6-5 and TRBJ2-1; TRBD1 aligns across 8 bases. The CDR3 has 15 residues. The germline gives CDR1 MNHEY, CDR2 SVGAGI. CDR3 residues: CASSDRGSSYNEQLF. In DNA form, the CDR3 reads TGTGCCAGCAGTGACAGGGGATCCTCCTACAATGAGCAGTTATTC.

The chain employs TRBV7-9 and TRBJ1-1; D unclear. Trimming cost V 6 bases and J 1 base, with 12 bases left between them. In germline, CDR1 is SEHNR, CDR2 FQNEAQ (reference sequence). The CDR3 loop spans 14 amino acids. CDR3 sequence reads: CASRRRTENTEAFF. The CDR3 bases are TGTGCCAGCAGGCGCCGGACGGAGAACACTGAAGCTTTCTTT.